These T cell receptor beta chains were read from a single sample in a study of blood T cell repertoires in COVID-19. TCRdb's copy holds only in-frame clones and misses some; the assay was immunoSEQ multiplex PCR. The table lists around 310,000 clones, around 87% of them singletons. Material for sequencing was peripheral blood. These receptors were obtained from a woman aged 40 to 50 with COVID-19, enrolled during active disease. The conserved cysteine and the conserved F or W are not part of the CDR3 here. Fields, in order: V gene, J gene, CDR3 protein.

V gene: TRBV19
J gene: TRBJ2-1
CDR3 protein: ASSIGGGPYNEQF

V gene: TRBV6-2/TRBV6-3
J gene: TRBJ2-7
CDR3 protein: ASSYPLAGRNIEQY

V gene: TRBV11-2
J gene: TRBJ1-3
CDR3 protein: ASSSAGRYSGNTIY

V gene: TRBV28
J gene: TRBJ1-2
CDR3 protein: ASTPRDRNYGYT

V gene: TRBV5-4
J gene: TRBJ2-3
CDR3 protein: ASSLATDTQY

V gene: TRBV5-4
J gene: TRBJ1-1
CDR3 protein: ASSPLMGQGAAF

V gene: TRBV12-5
J gene: TRBJ2-1
CDR3 protein: ASGLVQGGGATYNEQF

V gene: TRBV29-1
J gene: TRBJ1-4
CDR3 protein: SVDSGGEKLF

V gene: TRBV4-2
J gene: TRBJ2-1
CDR3 protein: ASSQETQASSYNEQF

V gene: TRBV21-1
J gene: TRBJ2-1
CDR3 protein: ASSKVEGESNEQF

V gene: TRBV7-3
J gene: TRBJ2-7
CDR3 protein: ASSVSPGQFYEQY

V gene: TRBV28
J gene: TRBJ1-5
CDR3 protein: ASTPSGGGIHQPQH

V gene: TRBV27
J gene: TRBJ2-5
CDR3 protein: AIFRGKMETQY

V gene: TRBV12-3/TRBV12-4
J gene: TRBJ1-1
CDR3 protein: ASSPEGTEAF

V gene: TRBV5-1
J gene: TRBJ2-5
CDR3 protein: ASSVGLAGETQY

V gene: TRBV18
J gene: TRBJ2-3
CDR3 protein: ASSPLAGGPESRTDTQY

V gene: TRBV10-3
J gene: TRBJ2-7
CDR3 protein: AISKGQGVEEQY

V gene: TRBV5-1
J gene: TRBJ2-7
CDR3 protein: ASREQAISSYEQY

V gene: TRBV27
J gene: TRBJ2-7
CDR3 protein: ASSRGLAGGPGSYEQY

V gene: TRBV6-1
J gene: TRBJ2-1
CDR3 protein: ASSEGLADYNEQF

V gene: TRBV6-2/TRBV6-3
J gene: TRBJ2-2
CDR3 protein: ASSYPNTGELF

V gene: TRBV11-3
J gene: TRBJ2-3
CDR3 protein: ASSLASGDTDTQY

V gene: TRBV10-2
J gene: TRBJ2-1
CDR3 protein: ASSRTVSAEGYNEQF

V gene: TRBV4-1
J gene: TRBJ2-7
CDR3 protein: ASSRTGGTDEQY

V gene: TRBV29-1
J gene: TRBJ2-7
CDR3 protein: SGGGGTPPDEQY

V gene: TRBV28
J gene: TRBJ1-1
CDR3 protein: ASSQLNSGPF

V gene: TRBV18
J gene: TRBJ1-6
CDR3 protein: ASSPAGQDSPLH

V gene: TRBV7-9
J gene: TRBJ1-5
CDR3 protein: ASSFAGAINQPQH

V gene: TRBV18
J gene: TRBJ2-1
CDR3 protein: ASYKRGGGGRDEQF

V gene: TRBV7-9
J gene: TRBJ1-1
CDR3 protein: ASSLGGDRDTEAF

V gene: TRBV11-2
J gene: TRBJ1-2
CDR3 protein: ASSLGADYGYT

V gene: TRBV7-2
J gene: TRBJ1-6
CDR3 protein: ASSHRVGNSPLH

V gene: TRBV7-2
J gene: TRBJ1-2
CDR3 protein: ASSFPGEWGGYT

V gene: TRBV7-4
J gene: TRBJ1-5
CDR3 protein: ASSHAKIRKQGIWYNQPQH

V gene: TRBV3-1/TRBV3-2
J gene: TRBJ2-3
CDR3 protein: ASSQITRGLTDTQY

V gene: TRBV2
J gene: TRBJ2-1
CDR3 protein: AGKAGQGTYNEQF

V gene: TRBV29-1
J gene: TRBJ1-3
CDR3 protein: SVVFGNTIY

V gene: TRBV2
J gene: TRBJ2-5
CDR3 protein: ASSGGLAEYQETQY

V gene: TRBV7-9
J gene: TRBJ1-1
CDR3 protein: ASSPYTEAF

V gene: TRBV14
J gene: TRBJ2-1
CDR3 protein: ASSHGTSGPRYNEQF

V gene: TRBV5-5
J gene: TRBJ1-5
CDR3 protein: ASSQGTDDSNQPQH

V gene: TRBV7-8
J gene: TRBJ2-2
CDR3 protein: ASSRVRTTNTGELF

V gene: TRBV2
J gene: TRBJ2-1
CDR3 protein: ASSVGREQF